This TCR beta chain was recorded in a study of blood T cell repertoires in COVID-19. Germline values: CDR1 SEHNR, CDR2 FQNEAQ (reference sequence). The ends were cut back, 5 bases at V and 0 bases at J, with 13 bases in the middle. The CDR3 runs to 15 residues. The table came from immunoSEQ multiplex PCR; TCRdb's copy has only in-frame clones and leaves some out. This table has about 440,000 clones, around 91% appearing once. Membership in each cohort depended on participant-reported clinical history. Sequenced input: PBMCs or T cells enriched from blood (not recorded which). The sequence came from a man between 18 and 35 years old who had recovered from COVID-19. The chain is built from TRBV7-9 and TRBJ1-1; D possibly corresponds to TRBD1 (5 bases). CDR3 in DNA: TGTGCCAGCAGCCCGGTGGGGGGTTTGAACACTGAAGCTTTCTTT. This gives the protein CASSPVGGLNTEAFF. The full variable domain, completed using reference TRBV7-9 and TRBJ1-1, is DTGVSQNPRHKITKRGQNVTFRCDPISEHNRLYWYRQTLGQGPEFLTYFQNEAQLEKSRLLSDRFSAERPKGSFSTLEIQRTEQGDSAMYLCASSPVGGLNTEAFFGQGTRLTVV.